The 18 T cell receptor beta chains reported below all come from one sample, sequenced in a study of T cells in Graves' hyperthyroidism and ophthalmopathy. There were TCR beta CDR3 regions amplified from RNA transcripts. TCR CDR3 regions were first amplified by RT-PCR with HTBI primers. TCRdb processed the multiplex PCR reads anew with MiXCR; each CDR3 protein has one entry. Among 300,000 to 350,000 distinct CDR3 sequences listed, around a sixth were seen once. What was sequenced was blood. The receptors were gathered from a man aged 25 to 45 with Graves' hyperthyroidism.

The sample holds many counts of this clonotype. This chain uses TRBV28 with TRBJ2-7; 9 nucleotides line up with TRBD1. V trimming: 0 bases; J trimming: 0 bases; junction bases outside the gene matches: 6. The CDR3 length is 17 residues. Germline CDR1 MDHEN, CDR2 SYDVKM. The CDR3 bases are TGTGCCAGCAGTTTATGGGAGACAGGGGGTAGCTCCTACGAGCAGTACTTC. As protein: CASSLWETGGSSYEQYF.

In its sample, this clonotype was seen a few times. The chain recombines TRBV5-1 with TRBJ2-5, with D unresolved. The V gene's germline CDR1 is SGHRS and CDR2 YFSETQ. The CDR3 covers 15 residues. The germline V and J ends were trimmed by 3 bases and 5 bases, with 17 bases remaining between them. CDR3 coding DNA: TGCGCCAGCAGCTCCTTAAAGCAGTTTGGTGAGACCCAGTACTTC. As protein: CASSSLKQFGETQYF.

This clonotype has a count of ten or more. The chain recombines TRBV27 with TRBJ2-3; 13 nucleotides line up with TRBD2. J gave up 3 bases and V 6 bases, and 6 bases lay outside the gene matches. CDR1 and CDR2 from the germline V gene are MNHEY and SMNVEV (reference sequence). The CDR3 consists of 16 residues. CDR3 nucleotides: TGTGCCAGCAGGTCGGGGGGACTAGCGGGAACAGATACGCAGTATTTT. As protein: CASRSGGLAGTDTQYF.

This clonotype has just a few counts. The chain combines TRBV4-1 with TRBJ2-3, with D perhaps matching TRBD2 (6 bases). This CDR3 region has 16 residues. Germline-derived CDR1 and CDR2 are MGHRA and YSYEKL. Trimming shortened V by 4 bases and J by 0 bases, and 14 bases separated the two germline ends. CDR3: CASSPGTATSTDTQYF. Here the CDR3 DNA reads TGCGCCAGCAGCCCCGGGACTGCTACTAGCACAGATACGCAGTATTTT.

The table lists this clonotype with many counts. The chain carries TRBV12-3 or TRBV12-4 and TRBJ2-5; D might be TRBD2 (5 bases). Trimming removed 6 bases at V and 4 bases at J, with 12 bases between. This CDR3 contains 13 residues. The CDR3 is CASSREAAETQYF. The CDR3 DNA reads TGTGCCAGCAGCCGGGAAGCCGCAGAGACCCAGTACTTC.

This chain uses TRBV20-1 with TRBJ2-4; 7 bases are a match to TRBD2. Germline values: CDR1 DFQATT, CDR2 SNEGSKA (reference sequence). The CDR3 sequence is 16 residues long. J was trimmed by 3 bases and V by 0 bases; bases with no gene match: 8. Written as DNA, the CDR3 is TGCAGTGCTAGAGATGGGGGGGACGGCAGCAAAAACATTCAGTACTTC. It codes for CSARDGGDGSKNIQYF.

This clonotype was recorded at least ten times. V is TRBV27 and J is TRBJ2-7, with a tentative D call TRBD1 (6 bases). This CDR3 contains 15 residues. CDR1 is MNHEY, CDR2 SMNVEV, per germline (reference sequence). The germline V and J ends were trimmed by 5 bases and 7 bases, with 21 bases remaining between them. The CDR3 region is CASSEGTLATREQYF. CDR3 nucleotides: TGTGCCAGCAGTGAAGGGACACTCGCTACGAGGGAGCAGTACTTC.

The V gene is TRBV5-1, the J gene TRBJ2-7; D possibly corresponds to TRBD1 (6 bases). Trimming shortened V by 3 bases and J by 5 bases, and 9 bases separated the two germline ends. The CDR3 is made up of 12 amino acids. Germline-derived CDR1 and CDR2 are SGHRS and YFSETQ. CDR3 loop: CASSWTAHEQYF. The CDR3 region has the DNA TGCGCCAGCAGCTGGACAGCCCACGAGCAGTACTTC.

This clonotype came up many times. V and J are TRBV30 and TRBJ2-1; weak D call: TRBD2 (6 bases). The CDR3 length is 14 residues. Trimming pared 3 bases from V and 4 bases from J, leaving 13 bases between. CDR1 is GTSNPN, CDR2 SVGIG, per germline (reference sequence). In DNA, the CDR3 is TGTGCCTGGAGCCACGGGGGAATGTACAATGAGCAGTTCTTC. Translating gives CAWSHGGMYNEQFF.

There are many counts of this clonotype. The chain is built from TRBV6-1 and TRBJ2-5; a weak D match, TRBD2 (5 bases). The CDR3 runs to 14 residues. The germline V gene has CDR1 MNHNS and CDR2 SASEGT. The ends were cut back, 6 bases at V and 5 bases at J, with 16 bases in the middle. CDR3 in amino acids: CASRERELGETQYF. The CDR3 DNA sequence: TGTGCCAGCAGGGAGAGGGAATTAGGGGAGACCCAGTACTTC.

This clonotype has at least ten counts. The chain is built from TRBV11-2 and TRBJ2-5; D not resolved. CDR1 and CDR2 (germline): SGHAT, FQNNGV. The CDR3 runs to 13 residues. The ends were cut back, 5 bases at V and 5 bases at J, with 12 bases in the middle. As DNA, the CDR3 is TGTGCCAGCAGCCGCGGAACCTGGGAGACCCAGTACTTC. Translation gives CASSRGTWETQYF.

This clonotype was seen repeatedly, ten times or more. The CDR3 sequence: CSARGDSGRTYNEQFF. CDR3 nucleotides: TGCAGTGCTAGAGGTGATAGCGGGAGAACCTACAATGAGCAGTTCTTC. The chain employs TRBV20-1 and TRBJ2-1, with 9 bases fitting TRBD2. The V and J ends lost 1 base and 2 bases, in that order; junction bases with no gene match: 6. Germline V gene data show CDR1 as DFQATT and CDR2 as SNEGSKA (reference sequence). The CDR3 is made up of 16 amino acids.

Many counts were recorded for this clonotype. The chain has TRBV7-8 and TRBJ2-1, with D perhaps matching TRBD1 (5 bases). Trimming pared 3 bases from V and 9 bases from J, leaving 18 bases between. The germline V gene has CDR1 SGHVS and CDR2 FQNEAQ. The CDR3 loop spans 15 amino acids. CDR3 residues: CASSFNPSWGAEQFF. The CDR3 region has the DNA TGTGCCAGCAGCTTCAATCCCTCCTGGGGCGCTGAGCAGTTCTTC.

This clonotype was picked up many times. The chain combines TRBV2 with TRBJ1-1, with D hard to call. V lost 1 base and J 0 bases, leaving 9 bases between the germline ends. The CDR3 length is 15 residues. Germline assignment: CDR1 SNHLY and CDR2 FYNNEI. CDR3 DNA sequence: TGTGCCAGCAGTGAAGACATAGCTTTGAACACTGAAGCTTTCTTT. Translated, it gives CASSEDIALNTEAFF. The variable domain in full, with the rest retrieved from reference TRBV2 and TRBJ1-1, is EPEVTQTPSHQVTQMGQEVILRCVPISNHLYFYWYRQILGQKVEFLVSFYNNEISEKSEIFDDQFSVERPDGSNFTLKIRSTKLEDSAMYFCASSEDIALNTEAFFGQGTRLTVV.

This clonotype was recorded at least ten times. The chain employs TRBV10-3 and TRBJ2-7; the match to TRBD1 covers 7 bases. The V gene end was trimmed by 7 bases and the J gene end by 3 bases; junction bases not matched to a gene: 6. This CDR3 contains 13 residues. Germline values: CDR1 ENHRY, CDR2 SYGVKD. CDR3 nucleotide sequence: TGTGCCATCATGGGGACAGAGATCTACGAGCAGTACTTC. Translation: CAIMGTEIYEQYF.

At least ten counts were recorded for this clonotype. The V gene is TRBV6-1, the J gene TRBJ2-5; TRBD2 agrees at 8 bases. The CDR3 loop spans 15 amino acids. Germline-derived CDR1 and CDR2 are MNHNS and SASEGT. The V and J ends lost 6 bases and 5 bases, in that order; junction bases with no gene match: 11. CDR3 sequence: CASSLGLAHRETQYF. The DNA of the CDR3 is TGTGCCAGCAGCCTCGGACTAGCCCATAGGGAGACCCAGTACTTC.

Worth noting for this clonotype: Since a much larger clone is just one base distant, this may be a read error. V and J are TRBV11-3 and TRBJ1-1, with 7 nucleotides matching TRBD1. The CDR3 runs 13 residues. CDR1 is SGHNT and CDR2 is YENEEA in the germline V gene. CDR3 sequence (DNA): TGTGCCAGCAGCGAAGACAGGGACACTGAAGGTTTCTTT. Its protein is CASSEDRDTEGFF.

V gene TRBV3-1 combines with J gene TRBJ2-7; a weak D match, TRBD1 (6 bases). This CDR3 has 14 residues. Germline-derived CDR1 and CDR2 are LGHDT and YNNKEL (reference sequence). V was clipped by 5 bases and J by 3 bases, with 14 bases between them. The DNA of the CDR3 is TGTGCCAGCAGCTCCTGGACAGCCAACTACGAGCAGTACTTC. This translates into CASSSWTANYEQYF.